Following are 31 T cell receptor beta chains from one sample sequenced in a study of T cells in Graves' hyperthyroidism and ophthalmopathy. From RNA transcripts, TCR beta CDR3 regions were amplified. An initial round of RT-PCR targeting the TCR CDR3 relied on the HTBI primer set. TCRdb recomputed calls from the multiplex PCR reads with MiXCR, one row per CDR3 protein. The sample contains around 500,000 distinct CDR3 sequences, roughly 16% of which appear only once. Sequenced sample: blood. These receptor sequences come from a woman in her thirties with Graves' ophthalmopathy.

The CDR3 DNA follows: TGCGCCAGCACGGGACAGGCGACTGGTGAGCAGTACTTC. Translation: CASTGQATGEQYF. The rearrangement uses TRBV10-1 and TRBJ2-7; TRBD1 agrees at 8 bases. The length of the CDR3 is 13 residues. Germline values: CDR1 WNHNN, CDR2 SYGVQD (reference sequence). Trimming removed 7 bases from V and 7 bases from J; junction bases left unmatched: 9.

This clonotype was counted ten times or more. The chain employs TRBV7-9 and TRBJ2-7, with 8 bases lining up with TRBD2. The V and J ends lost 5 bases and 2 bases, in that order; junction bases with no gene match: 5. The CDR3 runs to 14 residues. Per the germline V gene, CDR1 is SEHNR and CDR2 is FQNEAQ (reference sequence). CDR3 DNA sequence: TGTGCCAGCAGCGCAACTAGCGGCGCCTACGAGCAGTACTTC. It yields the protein CASSATSGAYEQYF.

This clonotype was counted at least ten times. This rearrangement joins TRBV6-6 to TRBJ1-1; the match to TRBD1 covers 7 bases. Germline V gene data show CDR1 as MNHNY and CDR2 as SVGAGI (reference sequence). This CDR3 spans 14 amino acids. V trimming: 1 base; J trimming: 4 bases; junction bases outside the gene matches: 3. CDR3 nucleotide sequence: TGTGCCAGCAGTTACTTCCAGGGGGGCACTGAAGCTTTCTTT. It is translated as CASSYFQGGTEAFF.

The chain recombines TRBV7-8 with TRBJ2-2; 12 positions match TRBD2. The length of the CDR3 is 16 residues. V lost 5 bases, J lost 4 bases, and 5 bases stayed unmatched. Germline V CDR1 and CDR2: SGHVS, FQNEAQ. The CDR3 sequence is CASSRLAGASTGELFF. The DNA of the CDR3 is TGTGCCAGCAGCCGACTAGCGGGAGCAAGCACCGGGGAGCTGTTTTTT. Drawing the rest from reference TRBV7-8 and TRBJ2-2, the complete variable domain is GAGVSQSPRYKVAKRGQDVALRCDPISGHVSLFWYQQALGQGPEFLTYFQNEAQLDKSGLPSDRFFAERPEGSVSTLKIQRTQQEDSAVYLCASSRLAGASTGELFFGEGSRLTVL.

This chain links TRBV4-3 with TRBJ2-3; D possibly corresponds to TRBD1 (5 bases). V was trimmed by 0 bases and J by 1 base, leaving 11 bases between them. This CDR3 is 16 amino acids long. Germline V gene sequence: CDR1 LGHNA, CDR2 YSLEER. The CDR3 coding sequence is TGCGCCAGCAGCCAAGATCCCGAGACAGGCACAGATACGCAGTATTTT. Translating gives CASSQDPETGTDTQYF.

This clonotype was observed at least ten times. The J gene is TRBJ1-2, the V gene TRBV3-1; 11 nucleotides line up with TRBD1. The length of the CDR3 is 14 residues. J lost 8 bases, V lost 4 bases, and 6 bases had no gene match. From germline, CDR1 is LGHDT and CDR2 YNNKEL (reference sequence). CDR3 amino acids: CASSRTGGRRGYTF. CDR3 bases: TGTGCCAGCAGCCGGACAGGGGGCAGGCGGGGCTACACCTTC.

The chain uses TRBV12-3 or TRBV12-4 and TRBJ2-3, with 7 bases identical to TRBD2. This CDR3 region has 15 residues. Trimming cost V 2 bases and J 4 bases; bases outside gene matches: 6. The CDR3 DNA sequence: TGTGCCAGCAGTTTATTTTCCCGGGGGGCAGATACGCAGTATTTT. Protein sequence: CASSLFSRGADTQYF.

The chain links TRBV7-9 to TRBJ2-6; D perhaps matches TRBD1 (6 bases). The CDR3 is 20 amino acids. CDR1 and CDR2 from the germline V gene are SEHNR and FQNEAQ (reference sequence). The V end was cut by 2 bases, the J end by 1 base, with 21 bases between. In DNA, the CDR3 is TGTGCCAGCAGCTTAAGTTTAGGTTCAGGACAGCTTTCTGGGGCCAACGTCCTGACTTTC. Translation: CASSLSLGSGQLSGANVLTF.

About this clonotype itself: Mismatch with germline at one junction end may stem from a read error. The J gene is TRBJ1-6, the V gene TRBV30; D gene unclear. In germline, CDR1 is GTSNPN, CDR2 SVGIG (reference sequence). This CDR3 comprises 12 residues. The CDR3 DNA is TGTACCTGGAGAGGTAGTAATTCACCCCTCCACTTT. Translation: CTWRGSNSPLHF.

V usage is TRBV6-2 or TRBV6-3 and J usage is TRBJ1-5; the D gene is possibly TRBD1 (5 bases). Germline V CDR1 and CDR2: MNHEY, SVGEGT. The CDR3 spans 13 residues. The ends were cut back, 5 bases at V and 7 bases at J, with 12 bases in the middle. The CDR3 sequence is CASSDAGGQPQHF. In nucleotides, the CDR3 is TGTGCCAGCAGTGACGCCGGGGGGCAGCCCCAGCATTTT.

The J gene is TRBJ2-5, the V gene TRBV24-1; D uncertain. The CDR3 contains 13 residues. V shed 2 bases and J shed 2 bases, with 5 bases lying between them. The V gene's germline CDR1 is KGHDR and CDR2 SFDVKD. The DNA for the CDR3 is TGTGCCACCAGTGATTACGGACAAGAGACCCAGTACTTC. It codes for CATSDYGQETQYF.

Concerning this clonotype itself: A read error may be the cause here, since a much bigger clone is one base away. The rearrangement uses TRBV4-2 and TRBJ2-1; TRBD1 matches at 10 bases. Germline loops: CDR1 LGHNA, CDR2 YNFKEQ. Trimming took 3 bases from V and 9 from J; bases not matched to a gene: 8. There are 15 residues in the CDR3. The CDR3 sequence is CASSQGGQGSSEQFF. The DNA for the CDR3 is TGTGCCAGCAGCCAGGGGGGACAGGGGTCCAGTGAGCAGTTCTTC.

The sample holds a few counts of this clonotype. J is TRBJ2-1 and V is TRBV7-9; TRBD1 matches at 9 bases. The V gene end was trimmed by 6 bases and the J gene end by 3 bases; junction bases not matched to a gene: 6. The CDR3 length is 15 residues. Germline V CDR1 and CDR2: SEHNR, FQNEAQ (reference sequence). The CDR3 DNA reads TGTGCCAGCAGGAATGACAGGGGGGGCTACAATGAGCAGTTCTTC. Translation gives CASRNDRGGYNEQFF.

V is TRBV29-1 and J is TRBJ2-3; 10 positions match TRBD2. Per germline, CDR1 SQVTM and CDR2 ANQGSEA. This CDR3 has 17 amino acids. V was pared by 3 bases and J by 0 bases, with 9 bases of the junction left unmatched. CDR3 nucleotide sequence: TGCAGCGTTGATGGGTGGACTAGCGGCACTAGCACAGATACGCAGTATTTT. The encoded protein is CSVDGWTSGTSTDTQYF.

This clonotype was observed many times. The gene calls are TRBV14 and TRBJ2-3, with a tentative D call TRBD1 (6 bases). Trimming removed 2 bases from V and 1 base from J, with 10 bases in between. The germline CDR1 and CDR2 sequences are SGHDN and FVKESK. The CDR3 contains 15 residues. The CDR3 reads CASSQITGRTDTQYF. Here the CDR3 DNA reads TGTGCCAGCAGCCAAATCACAGGGCGCACAGATACGCAGTATTTT. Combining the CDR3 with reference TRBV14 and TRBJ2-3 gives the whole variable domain EAGVTQFPSHSVIEKGQTVTLRCDPISGHDNLYWYRRVMGKEIKFLLHFVKESKQDESGMPNNRFLAERTGGTYSTLKVQPAELEDSGVYFCASSQITGRTDTQYFGPGTRLTVL.

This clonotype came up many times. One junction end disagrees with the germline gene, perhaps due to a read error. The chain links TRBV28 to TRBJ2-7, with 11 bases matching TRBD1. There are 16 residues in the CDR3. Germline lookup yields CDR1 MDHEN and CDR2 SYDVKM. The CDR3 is CASSFTRTGGSFEQYF. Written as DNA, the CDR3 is TGTGCCAGCAGTTTTACCCGGACAGGGGGCTCCTTCGAGCAGTACTTC.

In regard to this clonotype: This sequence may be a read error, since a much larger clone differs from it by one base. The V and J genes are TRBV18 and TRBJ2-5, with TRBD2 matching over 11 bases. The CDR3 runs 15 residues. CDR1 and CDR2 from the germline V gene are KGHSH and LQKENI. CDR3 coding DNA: TGTGCCAGCTCACCGCCTAGCGGGAGGCAAGAGGCCCAGTACTTC. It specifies CASSPPSGRQEAQYF.

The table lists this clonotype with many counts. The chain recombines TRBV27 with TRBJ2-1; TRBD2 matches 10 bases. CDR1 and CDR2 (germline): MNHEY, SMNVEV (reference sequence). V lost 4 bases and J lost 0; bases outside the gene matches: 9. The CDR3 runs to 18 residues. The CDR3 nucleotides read TGTGCCAGCAGTTGGGGAGCGGGAGGGCGTAGCTCCTACAATGAGCAGTTCTTC. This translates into CASSWGAGGRSSYNEQFF.

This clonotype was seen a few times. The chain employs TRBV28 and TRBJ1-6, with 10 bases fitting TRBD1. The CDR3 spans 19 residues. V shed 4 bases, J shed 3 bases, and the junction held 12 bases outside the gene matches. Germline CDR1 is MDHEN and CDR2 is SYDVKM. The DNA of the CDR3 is TGTGCCAGCAGTTCACCGGGACAGGGGCCGTATGACTATAATTCACCCCTCCACTTT. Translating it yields CASSSPGQGPYDYNSPLHF.

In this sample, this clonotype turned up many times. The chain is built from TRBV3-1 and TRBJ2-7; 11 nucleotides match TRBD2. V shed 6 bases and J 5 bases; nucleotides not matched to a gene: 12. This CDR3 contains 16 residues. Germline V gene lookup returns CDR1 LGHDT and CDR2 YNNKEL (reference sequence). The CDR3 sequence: CASSTNSGRAGDEQYF. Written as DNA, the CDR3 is TGTGCCAGCAGTACGAATAGCGGGAGGGCCGGCGACGAGCAGTACTTC.

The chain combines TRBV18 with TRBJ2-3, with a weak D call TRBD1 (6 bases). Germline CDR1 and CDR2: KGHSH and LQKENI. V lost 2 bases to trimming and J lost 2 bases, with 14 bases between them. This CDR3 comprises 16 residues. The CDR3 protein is CASSPWTDGPTDTQYF. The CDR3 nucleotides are TGTGCCAGCTCACCATGGACAGACGGGCCCACAGATACGCAGTATTTT.

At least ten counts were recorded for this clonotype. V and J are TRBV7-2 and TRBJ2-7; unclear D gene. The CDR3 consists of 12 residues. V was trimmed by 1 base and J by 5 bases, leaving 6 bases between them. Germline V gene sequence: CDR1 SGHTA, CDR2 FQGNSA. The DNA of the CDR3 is TGTGCCAGCAGCTTAGACTGGGACGAGCAGTACTTC. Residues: CASSLDWDEQYF.

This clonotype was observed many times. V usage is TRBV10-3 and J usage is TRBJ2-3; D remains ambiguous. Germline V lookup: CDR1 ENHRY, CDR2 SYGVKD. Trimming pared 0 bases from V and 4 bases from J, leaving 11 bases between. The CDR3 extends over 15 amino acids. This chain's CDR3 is CAISESSRAADTQYF. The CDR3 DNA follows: TGTGCCATCAGTGAGTCGAGTAGGGCGGCAGATACGCAGTATTTT.

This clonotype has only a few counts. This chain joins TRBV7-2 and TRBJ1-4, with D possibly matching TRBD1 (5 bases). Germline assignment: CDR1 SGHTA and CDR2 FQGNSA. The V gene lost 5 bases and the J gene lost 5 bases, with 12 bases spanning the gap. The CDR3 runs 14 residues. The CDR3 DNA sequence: TGTGCCAGCAGCCCCAGCAGGGAAAATGAAAAACTGTTTTTT. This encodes CASSPSRENEKLFF.

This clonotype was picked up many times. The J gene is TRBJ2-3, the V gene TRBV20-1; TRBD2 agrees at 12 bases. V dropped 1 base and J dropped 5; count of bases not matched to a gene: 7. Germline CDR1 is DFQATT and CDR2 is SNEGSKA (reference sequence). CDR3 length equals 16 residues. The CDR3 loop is CSARGLAGGREDTQYF. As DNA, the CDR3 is TGCAGTGCTAGAGGGCTAGCGGGAGGGCGGGAAGATACGCAGTATTTT.

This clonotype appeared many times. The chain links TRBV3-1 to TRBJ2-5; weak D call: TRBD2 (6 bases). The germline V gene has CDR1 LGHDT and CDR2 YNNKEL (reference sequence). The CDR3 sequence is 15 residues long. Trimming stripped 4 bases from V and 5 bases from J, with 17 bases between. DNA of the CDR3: TGTGCCAGCAGCCCCCCGGGGCGGGAAGGCGAGACCCAGTACTTC. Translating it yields CASSPPGREGETQYF.

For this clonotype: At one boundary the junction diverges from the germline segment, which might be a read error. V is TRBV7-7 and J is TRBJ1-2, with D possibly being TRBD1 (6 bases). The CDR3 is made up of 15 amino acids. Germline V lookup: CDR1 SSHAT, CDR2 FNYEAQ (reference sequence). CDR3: CASSSPGHANYGYTF. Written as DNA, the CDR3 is TGTGCTAGCAGCTCACCGGGACACGCTAACTATGGCTACACCTTC.

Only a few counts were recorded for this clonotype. In nucleotides, the CDR3 is TGTGCCAGTAGTATAGCGAGGCCCCCGACGAACACCGGGGAGCTGTTTTTT. Protein sequence: CASSIARPPTNTGELFF. The V gene is TRBV19, the J gene TRBJ2-2; D is unresolved. V dropped 1 base and J dropped 0 bases, with 12 bases sitting between them. Germline V gene data show CDR1 as LNHDA and CDR2 as SQIVND (reference sequence). CDR3 length equals 17 residues.

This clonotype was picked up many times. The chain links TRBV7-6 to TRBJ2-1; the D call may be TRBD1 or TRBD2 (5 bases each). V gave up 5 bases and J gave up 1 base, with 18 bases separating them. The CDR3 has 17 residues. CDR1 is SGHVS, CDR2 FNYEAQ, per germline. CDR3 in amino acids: CASSHWFWGSSYNEQFF. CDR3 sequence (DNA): TGTGCCAGCAGCCACTGGTTTTGGGGGTCTTCCTACAATGAGCAGTTCTTC.

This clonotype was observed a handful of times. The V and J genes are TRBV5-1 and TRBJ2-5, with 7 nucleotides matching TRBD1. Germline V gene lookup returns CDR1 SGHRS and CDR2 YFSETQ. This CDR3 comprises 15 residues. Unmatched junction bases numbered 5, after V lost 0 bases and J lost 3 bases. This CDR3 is CASSLAGTAEETQYF. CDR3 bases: TGCGCCAGCAGCTTGGCCGGGACAGCCGAAGAGACCCAGTACTTC.

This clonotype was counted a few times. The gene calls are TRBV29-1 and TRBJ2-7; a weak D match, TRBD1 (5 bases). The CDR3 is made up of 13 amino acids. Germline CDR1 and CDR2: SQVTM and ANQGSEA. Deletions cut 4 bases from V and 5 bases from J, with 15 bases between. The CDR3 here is CSVGRGLRDEQYF. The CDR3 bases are TGCAGCGTTGGAAGGGGTCTCAGGGACGAGCAGTACTTC.